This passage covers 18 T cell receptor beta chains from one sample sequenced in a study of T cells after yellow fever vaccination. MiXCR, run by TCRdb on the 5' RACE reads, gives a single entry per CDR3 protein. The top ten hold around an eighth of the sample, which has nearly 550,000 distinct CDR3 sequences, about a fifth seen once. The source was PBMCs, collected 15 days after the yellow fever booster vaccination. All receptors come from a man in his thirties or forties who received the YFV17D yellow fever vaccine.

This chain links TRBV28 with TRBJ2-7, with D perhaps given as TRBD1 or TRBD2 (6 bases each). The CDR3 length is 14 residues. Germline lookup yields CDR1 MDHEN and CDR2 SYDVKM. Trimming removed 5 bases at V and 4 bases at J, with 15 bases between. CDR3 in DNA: TGTGCCAGCAGTCTCACGGGGGCCTTGTACGAGCAGTACTTC. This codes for CASSLTGALYEQYF.

The CDR3 DNA is TGTGCCAGCTCACTAGAGCCTCGGGACACCTCCTACGAGCAGTACTTC. Translating it yields CASSLEPRDTSYEQYF. The chain employs TRBV18 and TRBJ2-7, with D tentatively TRBD1 (6 bases). V was cut by 4 bases and J by 0 bases, with 16 bases left in between. The CDR3 totals 16 residues. Germline CDR1 is KGHSH and CDR2 is LQKENI.

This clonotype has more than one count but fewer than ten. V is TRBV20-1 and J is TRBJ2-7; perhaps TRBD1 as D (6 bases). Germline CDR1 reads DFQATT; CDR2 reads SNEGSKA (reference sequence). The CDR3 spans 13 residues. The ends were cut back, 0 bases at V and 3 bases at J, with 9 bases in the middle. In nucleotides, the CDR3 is TGCAGTGCTAGAGATAACAGGGACTACGAGCAGTACTTC. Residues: CSARDNRDYEQYF.

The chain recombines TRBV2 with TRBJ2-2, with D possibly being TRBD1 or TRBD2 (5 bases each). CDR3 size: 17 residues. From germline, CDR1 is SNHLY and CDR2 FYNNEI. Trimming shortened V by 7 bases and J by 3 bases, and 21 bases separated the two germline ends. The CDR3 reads CASTLRVRGADTGELFF. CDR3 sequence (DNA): TGTGCCAGCACCCTAAGGGTCAGAGGGGCCGACACCGGGGAGCTGTTTTTT.

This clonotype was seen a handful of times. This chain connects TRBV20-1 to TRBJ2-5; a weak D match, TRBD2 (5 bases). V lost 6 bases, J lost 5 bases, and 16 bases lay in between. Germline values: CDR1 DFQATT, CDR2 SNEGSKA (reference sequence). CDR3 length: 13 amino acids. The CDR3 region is CSASPDSRETQYF. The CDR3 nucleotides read TGCAGTGCCTCCCCGGACTCACGGGAGACCCAGTACTTC.

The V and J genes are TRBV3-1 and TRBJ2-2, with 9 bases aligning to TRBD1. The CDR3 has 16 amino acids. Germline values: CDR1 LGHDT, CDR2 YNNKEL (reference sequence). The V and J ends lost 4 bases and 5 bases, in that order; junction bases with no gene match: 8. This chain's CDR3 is CASSPPGTGKTGELFF. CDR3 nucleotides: TGTGCCAGCAGCCCACCCGGGACAGGGAAGACCGGGGAGCTGTTTTTT.

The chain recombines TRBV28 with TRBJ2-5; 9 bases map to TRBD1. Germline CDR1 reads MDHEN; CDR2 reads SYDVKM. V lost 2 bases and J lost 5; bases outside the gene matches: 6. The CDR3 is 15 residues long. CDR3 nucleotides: TGTGCCAGCAGTTTACCACAGGGGGCGGGGGAGACCCAGTACTTC. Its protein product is CASSLPQGAGETQYF.

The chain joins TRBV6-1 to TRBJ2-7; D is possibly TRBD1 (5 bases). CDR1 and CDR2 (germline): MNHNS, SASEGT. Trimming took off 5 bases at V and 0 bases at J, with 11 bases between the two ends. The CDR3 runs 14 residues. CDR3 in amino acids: CASSNIRGSYEQYF. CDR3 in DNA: TGTGCCAGCAGTAATATAAGGGGCTCCTACGAGCAGTACTTC.

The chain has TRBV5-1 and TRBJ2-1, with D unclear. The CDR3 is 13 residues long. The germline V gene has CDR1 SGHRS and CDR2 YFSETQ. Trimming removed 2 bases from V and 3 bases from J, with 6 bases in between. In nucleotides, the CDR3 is TGCGCCAGCAGCTTAAGGCGCTACAATGAGCAGTTCTTC. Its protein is CASSLRRYNEQFF.

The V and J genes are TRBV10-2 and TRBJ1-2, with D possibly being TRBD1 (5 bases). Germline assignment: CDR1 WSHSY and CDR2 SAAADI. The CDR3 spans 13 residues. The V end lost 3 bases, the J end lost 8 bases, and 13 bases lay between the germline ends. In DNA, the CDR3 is TGCGCCAGCAGTGAAGCAGGGTCTAGCGGCTACACCTTC. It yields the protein CASSEAGSSGYTF.

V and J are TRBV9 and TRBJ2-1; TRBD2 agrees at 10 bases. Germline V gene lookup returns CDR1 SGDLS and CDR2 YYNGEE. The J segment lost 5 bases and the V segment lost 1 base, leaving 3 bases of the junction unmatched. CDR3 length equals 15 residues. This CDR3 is CASSVRLAGDNEQFF. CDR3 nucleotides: TGTGCCAGCAGCGTACGGCTAGCGGGAGACAATGAGCAGTTCTTC.

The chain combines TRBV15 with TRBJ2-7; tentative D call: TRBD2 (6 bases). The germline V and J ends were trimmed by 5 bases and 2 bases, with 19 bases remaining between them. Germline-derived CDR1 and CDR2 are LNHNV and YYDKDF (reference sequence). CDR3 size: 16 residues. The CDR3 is CATSRVPDGGTYEQYF. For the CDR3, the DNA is TGTGCCACCAGCCGAGTCCCGGACGGGGGAACCTACGAGCAGTACTTC.

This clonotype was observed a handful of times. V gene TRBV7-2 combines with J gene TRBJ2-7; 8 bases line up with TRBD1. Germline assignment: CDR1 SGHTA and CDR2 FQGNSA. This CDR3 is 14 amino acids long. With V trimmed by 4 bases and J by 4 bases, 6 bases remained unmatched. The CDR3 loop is CASSYGQGDYEQYF. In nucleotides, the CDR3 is TGTGCCAGCAGCTATGGACAGGGAGATTACGAGCAGTACTTC.

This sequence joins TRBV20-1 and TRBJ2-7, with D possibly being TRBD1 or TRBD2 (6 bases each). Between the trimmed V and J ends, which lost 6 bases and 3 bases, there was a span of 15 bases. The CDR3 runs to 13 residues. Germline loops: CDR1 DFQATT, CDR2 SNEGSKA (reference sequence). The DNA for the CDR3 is TGCAGTGCATCTGAGGAGGGGGGCTACGAGCAGTACTTC. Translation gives CSASEEGGYEQYF.

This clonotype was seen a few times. The CDR3 spells CASSLYGDNSYEQYF. Here the CDR3 DNA reads TGTGCCAGCAGCTTATACGGGGATAACTCCTACGAGCAGTACTTC. This sequence joins TRBV7-2 and TRBJ2-7, with D perhaps matching TRBD2 (5 bases). The CDR3 extends over 15 amino acids. CDR1 SGHTA and CDR2 FQGNSA come from the germline V gene. V was clipped by 2 bases and J by 0 bases, with 11 bases between them. The full variable domain, completed using reference TRBV7-2 and TRBJ2-7, is GAGVSQSPSNKVTEKGKDVELRCDPISGHTALYWYRQSLGQGLEFLIYFQGNSAPDKSGLPSDRFSAERTGGSVSTLTIQRTQQEDSAVYLCASSLYGDNSYEQYFGPGTRLTVT.

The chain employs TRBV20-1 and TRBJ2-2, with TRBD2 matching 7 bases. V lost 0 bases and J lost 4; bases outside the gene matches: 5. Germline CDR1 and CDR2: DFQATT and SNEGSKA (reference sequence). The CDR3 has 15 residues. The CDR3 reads CSARDSGGGTGELFF. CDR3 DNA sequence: TGCAGTGCTAGAGATTCGGGAGGAGGCACCGGGGAGCTGTTTTTT.

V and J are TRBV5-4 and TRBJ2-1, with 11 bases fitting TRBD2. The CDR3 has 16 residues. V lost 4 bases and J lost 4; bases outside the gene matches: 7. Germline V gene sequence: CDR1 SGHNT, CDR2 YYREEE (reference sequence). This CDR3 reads CASSGTGTSGYNEQFF. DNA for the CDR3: TGTGCCAGCAGCGGAACCGGGACTAGCGGTTACAATGAGCAGTTCTTC.

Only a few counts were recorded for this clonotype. The CDR3 DNA follows: TGTGCCAGCAGCAAAAGGTTCAGGGAACAATCTCACATTTGGGAGACCCAGTACTTC. This sequence encodes CASSKRFREQSHIWETQYF. The V and J genes are TRBV21-1 and TRBJ2-5; TRBD1 is the table's D call, not checked against the DNA. TRBV21-1 is designated a pseudogene. This CDR3 spans 19 amino acids.